This is a list of T cell receptor beta chains from one sample in a study of blood T cell repertoires in COVID-19. Sequencing used immunoSEQ multiplex PCR; TCRdb keeps in-frame clones, though not all of them. The sample holds 130,000 to 150,000 clones; roughly 80% are singletons and the top ten take just over 9%. The sequencing sample was made of PBMCs or T cells enriched from blood (not recorded which). These receptors all stem from a man between 45 and 60 years old who had recovered from COVID-19. Each CDR3 is given with its conserved first and last residue. Fields, in order: CDR3 DNA, CDR3 protein, D gene, clone size, J gene, V gene. A D gene is named only where the DNA matches it firmly. Clone size is not always given. Where it is, it says once, few, many or a class for expanded clones.

DNA: TGTGCCAGCAGCCTAGGTGGGCGGGGGGGTTTTGATACGCAGTATTTT
CDR3: CASSLGGRGGFDTQYF
D: TRBD2
size: NA
J: TRBJ2-3
V: TRBV7-2

DNA: TGTGCCACCAGCAGCCCACTAGCGGGGGGGCCAGGAGATACGCAGTATTTT
CDR3: CATSSPLAGGPGDTQYF
D: TRBD2
size: NA
J: TRBJ2-3
V: TRBV15

DNA: TGTGCCAGCAGCGCGGGACTCATGAACACCGGGGAGCTGTTTTTT
CDR3: CASSAGLMNTGELFF
D: NA
size: NA
J: TRBJ2-2
V: TRBV9

DNA: TGTGCCAGCAGCGTAGGAGGGCTGCACGAGACCCAGTACTTC
CDR3: CASSVGGLHETQYF
D: NA
size: NA
J: TRBJ2-5
V: TRBV9

DNA: TGTGCCACCGAGGGGGGGCAAGAGCAGTACTTC
CDR3: CATEGGQEQYF
D: NA
size: NA
J: TRBJ2-7
V: TRBV10-3

DNA: TGTGCCAGCAGCTTAAGCAGGGCAGATACGCAGTATTTT
CDR3: CASSLSRADTQYF
D: NA
size: NA
J: TRBJ2-3
V: TRBV7-2

DNA: TGCGCCAGCAGTCCTACAGGGGTGTCCACTGAAGCTTTCTTT
CDR3: CASSPTGVSTEAFF
D: TRBD1
size: NA
J: TRBJ1-1
V: TRBV10-1

DNA: TGTGCCAGCAGCGCGGACACAGATACGCAGTATTTT
CDR3: CASSADTDTQYF
D: NA
size: NA
J: TRBJ2-3
V: TRBV27

DNA: TGTGCCAGCAGCTTAGTCGATCCCCGGGGCTATGGCTACACCTTC
CDR3: CASSLVDPRGYGYTF
D: NA
size: NA
J: TRBJ1-2
V: TRBV11-3

DNA: TGTGCCAGCAGCCTTCTCGGGACAGGGGCCACTTACGAGCAGTACTTC
CDR3: CASSLLGTGATYEQYF
D: TRBD1
size: few
J: TRBJ2-7
V: TRBV5-6

DNA: TGCGCCAGCAGCCACCTGGGACAGGGGGCTAACTATGGCTACACCTTC
CDR3: CASSHLGQGANYGYTF
D: TRBD1
size: once
J: TRBJ1-2
V: TRBV4-3

DNA: TGTGCCAGCAGCCCTGGGGGTAGCGGATACAATGAGCAGTTCTTC
CDR3: CASSPGGSGYNEQFF
D: NA
size: NA
J: TRBJ2-1
V: TRBV7-8

DNA: TGTGCCAGCCGCTCCGGGACCGGGGGAAACACTGAAGCTTTCTTT
CDR3: CASRSGTGGNTEAFF
D: NA
size: once
J: TRBJ1-1
V: TRBV7-9

DNA: TGTGCCAGCAGGGGCGGGGTTGGGGGGACGACTAGCACAGATACGCAGTATTTT
CDR3: CASRGGVGGTTSTDTQYF
D: NA
size: NA
J: TRBJ2-3
V: TRBV5-4

DNA: TGTGCCAGCAGCCTCGAAAGGACGGGAGAGCAGTACTTC
CDR3: CASSLERTGEQYF
D: NA
size: NA
J: TRBJ2-7
V: TRBV9

DNA: TGTGCCAGCAGCTTGTCGAACAGTAACAATGAGCAGTTCTTC
CDR3: CASSLSNSNNEQFF
D: NA
size: NA
J: TRBJ2-1
V: TRBV5-8

DNA: TGTGCCAGCAGTTACTCATCACGACAGGGGAGCTCCTATAATTCACCCCTCCACTTT
CDR3: CASSYSSRQGSSYNSPLHF
D: TRBD1
size: NA
J: TRBJ1-6
V: TRBV6-2/TRBV6-3

DNA: TGTGCCAGCAGATCTCCGGGACAGGGGGCCGGTGGCTACACCTTC
CDR3: CASRSPGQGAGGYTF
D: TRBD1
size: NA
J: TRBJ1-2
V: TRBV5-6

DNA: TGTGCCAGCAGCGCCCTAGCGGGGGACGAGCAGTACTTC
CDR3: CASSALAGDEQYF
D: TRBD2
size: NA
J: TRBJ2-7
V: TRBV7-3

DNA: TGTGCCAGTAGTCGTCCGGGTCCCGCTAACACTGAAGCTTTCTTT
CDR3: CASSRPGPANTEAFF
D: NA
size: NA
J: TRBJ1-1
V: TRBV19

DNA: TGTGCCAGCAGGGGGGGACAGGGGAACACTGAAGCTTTCTTT
CDR3: CASRGGQGNTEAFF
D: TRBD1
size: once
J: TRBJ1-1
V: TRBV2

DNA: TGTGCCAGCACCCTAGCGGACTCCTACAATGAGCAGTTCTTC
CDR3: CASTLADSYNEQFF
D: TRBD2
size: once
J: TRBJ2-1
V: TRBV11-2

DNA: TGTGCCAGCAGCGAAGACTTGAACAATGAGCAGTTCTTC
CDR3: CASSEDLNNEQFF
D: NA
size: once
J: TRBJ2-1
V: TRBV2

DNA: TGCGCCAGCAGCCCGACAGGGATCGGCACTGAAGCTTTCTTT
CDR3: CASSPTGIGTEAFF
D: TRBD1
size: NA
J: TRBJ1-1
V: TRBV5-1

DNA: TGTGCCAGCAGCTTGACTAGCGGGGGGGCCGTAGATACGCAGTATTTT
CDR3: CASSLTSGGAVDTQYF
D: TRBD2
size: NA
J: TRBJ2-3
V: TRBV7-9

DNA: TGTGCCACCAGCAGAGGGGGCAGAGTCCAGGCCTATGGCTACACCTTC
CDR3: CATSRGGRVQAYGYTF
D: NA
size: NA
J: TRBJ1-2
V: TRBV15